The 13 T cell receptor beta chains given below trace back to one sample, sequenced in a study of technical replicates of blood from a handful of donors. The data were produced by immunoSEQ multiplex PCR, yet TCRdb's version contains in-frame clones alone and is incomplete. The data show about 80,000 clones, around 94% seen once. Source material: T cells isolated from PBMCs. The receptors stem from a human donor in good health.

The gene calls are TRBV2 and TRBJ2-7; 7 bases map to TRBD2. J gave up 6 bases and V 7 bases, and 12 bases lay outside the gene matches. The CDR3 length is 14 residues. Germline CDR1 reads SNHLY; CDR2 reads FYNNEI. CDR3 amino acids: CASKPRTGGPEQYF. In DNA form, the CDR3 reads TGTGCCAGCAAGCCCCGGACGGGGGGACCCGAGCAGTACTTC.

The chain recombines TRBV28 with TRBJ1-2, with a tentative D call TRBD1 (5 bases). Germline assignment: CDR1 MDHEN and CDR2 SYDVKM. The V and J ends lost 6 bases and 2 bases respectively, with 13 bases between them. This CDR3 comprises 14 residues. The CDR3 loop is CASSAGGENYGYTF. The DNA of the CDR3 is TGTGCCAGCAGCGCCGGGGGGGAGAACTATGGCTACACCTTC.

The rearrangement links TRBV15 to TRBJ2-5; 7 bases align to TRBD2. This CDR3 has 16 residues. V was pared by 1 base and J by 0 bases, with 5 bases of the junction left unmatched. CDR1 is LNHNV and CDR2 is YYDKDF in the germline V gene (reference sequence). CDR3 DNA sequence: TGTGCCACCAGCAGAGGTTGGGGGGGAGACCAAGAGACCCAGTACTTC. The encoded protein is CATSRGWGGDQETQYF.

The chain is built from TRBV15 and TRBJ2-5; 9 nucleotides match TRBD2. V shed 5 bases, J shed 7 bases, and the junction held 14 bases outside the gene matches. In germline, CDR1 is LNHNV, CDR2 YYDKDF (reference sequence). CDR3 length: 16 amino acids. The CDR3 reads CATSGGLALSLGTQYF. CDR3 sequence (DNA): TGTGCCACCAGCGGGGGACTAGCCCTATCTTTAGGGACCCAGTACTTC.

The chain uses TRBV5-4 and TRBJ1-2; D remains ambiguous. Germline assignment: CDR1 SGHNT and CDR2 YYREEE (reference sequence). The CDR3 is 11 amino acids. The ends were cut back, 5 bases at V and 4 bases at J, with 6 bases in the middle. For the CDR3, the DNA is TGTGCCAGCAGTTCATCCTATGGCTACACCTTC. Its translation is CASSSSYGYTF.

The chain uses TRBV10-3 and TRBJ1-4, with D unclear. CDR1 and CDR2 from the germline V gene are ENHRY and SYGVKD. The CDR3 is made up of 14 amino acids. V gave up 6 bases and J gave up 0 bases, with 8 bases separating them. CDR3 bases: TGTGCCATCAGAAAGACATCAACTAATGAAAAACTGTTTTTT. Its translation is CAIRKTSTNEKLFF.

The chain uses TRBV7-6 and TRBJ2-3, with 10 nucleotides matching TRBD2. The CDR3 loop spans 15 amino acids. CDR1 SGHVS and CDR2 FNYEAQ come from the germline V gene. V lost 5 bases, J lost 3 bases, and 5 bases stayed unmatched. The CDR3 is CASSLGLAKTDTQYF. The CDR3 nucleotides read TGTGCCAGCAGCCTGGGACTAGCGAAAACAGATACGCAGTATTTT.

This chain links TRBV6-5 with TRBJ2-7; D may be TRBD1 (5 bases). This CDR3 has 13 residues. CDR1 and CDR2 (germline): MNHEY, SVGAGI. Trimming took off 6 bases at V and 4 bases at J, with 13 bases between the two ends. The CDR3 DNA is TGTGCCAGCAGGACGGCAGGGCTATACGAGCAGTACTTC. This encodes CASRTAGLYEQYF.

The chain recombines TRBV28 with TRBJ1-2; D might be TRBD1 (5 bases). V was pared by 7 bases and J by 4 bases, with 19 bases between. CDR1 MDHEN and CDR2 SYDVKM come from the germline V gene. The CDR3 is 15 amino acids. The CDR3: CASTPIMGGTYGYTF. As DNA, the CDR3 is TGTGCCAGCACCCCCATAATGGGGGGGACCTATGGCTACACCTTC.

The chain employs TRBV25-1 and TRBJ2-2, with D unclear. The CDR3 length is 12 residues. The germline V gene has CDR1 MGHDK and CDR2 SYGVNS. V was pared by 4 bases and J by 6 bases, with 6 bases between. As DNA, the CDR3 is TGTGCCAGCAGTGCTCTCTCCGGGGAGCTGTTTTTT. Translating it yields CASSALSGELFF. Full variable domain (remainder filled in from reference TRBV25-1 and TRBJ2-2): EADIYQTPRYLVIGTGKKITLECSQTMGHDKMYWYQQDPGMELHLIHYSYGVNSTEKGDLSSESTVSRIRTEHFPLTLESARPSHTSQYLCASSALSGELFFGEGSRLTVL.

The J gene is TRBJ2-1, the V gene TRBV10-3; TRBD2 agrees at 16 bases. The CDR3 covers 14 residues. The germline gives CDR1 ENHRY, CDR2 SYGVKD. V dropped 6 bases and J dropped 10; count of bases not matched to a gene: 3. This CDR3 is CAIRLGLAGGEQFF. CDR3 sequence (DNA): TGTGCCATCAGGCTGGGACTAGCGGGAGGGGAGCAGTTCTTC.

This clone was seen once. Here the CDR3 DNA reads TGTGCCAGCAGTGATGCGAGTCGCGGGGAGCTGTTTTTT. Translated: CASSDASRGELFF. V gene TRBV2 combines with J gene TRBJ2-2; D gene ambiguous. The V end was cut by 3 bases, the J end by 7 bases, with 9 bases between. Per germline, CDR1 SNHLY and CDR2 FYNNEI. This CDR3 has 13 amino acids.

The genes are TRBV7-9 and TRBJ2-7, with 7 bases that match TRBD1. V lost 1 base to trimming and J lost 3 bases; unmatched junction nucleotides: 6. Germline-derived CDR1 and CDR2 are SEHNR and FQNEAQ (reference sequence). The CDR3 is 15 residues long. The CDR3 here is CASSLDTQGDYEQYF. In DNA, the CDR3 is TGTGCCAGCAGCTTAGATACTCAGGGGGACTACGAGCAGTACTTC.